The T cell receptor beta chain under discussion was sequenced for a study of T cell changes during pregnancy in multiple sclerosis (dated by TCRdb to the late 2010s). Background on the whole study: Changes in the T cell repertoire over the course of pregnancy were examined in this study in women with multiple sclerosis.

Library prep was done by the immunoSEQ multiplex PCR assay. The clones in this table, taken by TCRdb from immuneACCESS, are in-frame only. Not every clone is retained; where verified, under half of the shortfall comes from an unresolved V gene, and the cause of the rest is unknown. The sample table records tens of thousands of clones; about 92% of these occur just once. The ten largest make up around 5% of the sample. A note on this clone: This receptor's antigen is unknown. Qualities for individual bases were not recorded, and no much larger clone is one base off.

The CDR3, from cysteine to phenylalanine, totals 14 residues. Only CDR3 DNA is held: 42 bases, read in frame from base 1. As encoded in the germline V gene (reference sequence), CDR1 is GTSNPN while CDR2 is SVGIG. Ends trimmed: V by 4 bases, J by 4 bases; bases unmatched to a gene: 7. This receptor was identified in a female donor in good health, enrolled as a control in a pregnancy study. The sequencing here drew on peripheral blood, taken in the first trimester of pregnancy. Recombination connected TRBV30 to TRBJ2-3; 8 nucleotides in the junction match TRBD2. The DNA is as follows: TGTGCCTGGAATACGGGAGGGGGTGCAGATACGCAGTATTTT. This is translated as CAWNTGGGADTQYF.